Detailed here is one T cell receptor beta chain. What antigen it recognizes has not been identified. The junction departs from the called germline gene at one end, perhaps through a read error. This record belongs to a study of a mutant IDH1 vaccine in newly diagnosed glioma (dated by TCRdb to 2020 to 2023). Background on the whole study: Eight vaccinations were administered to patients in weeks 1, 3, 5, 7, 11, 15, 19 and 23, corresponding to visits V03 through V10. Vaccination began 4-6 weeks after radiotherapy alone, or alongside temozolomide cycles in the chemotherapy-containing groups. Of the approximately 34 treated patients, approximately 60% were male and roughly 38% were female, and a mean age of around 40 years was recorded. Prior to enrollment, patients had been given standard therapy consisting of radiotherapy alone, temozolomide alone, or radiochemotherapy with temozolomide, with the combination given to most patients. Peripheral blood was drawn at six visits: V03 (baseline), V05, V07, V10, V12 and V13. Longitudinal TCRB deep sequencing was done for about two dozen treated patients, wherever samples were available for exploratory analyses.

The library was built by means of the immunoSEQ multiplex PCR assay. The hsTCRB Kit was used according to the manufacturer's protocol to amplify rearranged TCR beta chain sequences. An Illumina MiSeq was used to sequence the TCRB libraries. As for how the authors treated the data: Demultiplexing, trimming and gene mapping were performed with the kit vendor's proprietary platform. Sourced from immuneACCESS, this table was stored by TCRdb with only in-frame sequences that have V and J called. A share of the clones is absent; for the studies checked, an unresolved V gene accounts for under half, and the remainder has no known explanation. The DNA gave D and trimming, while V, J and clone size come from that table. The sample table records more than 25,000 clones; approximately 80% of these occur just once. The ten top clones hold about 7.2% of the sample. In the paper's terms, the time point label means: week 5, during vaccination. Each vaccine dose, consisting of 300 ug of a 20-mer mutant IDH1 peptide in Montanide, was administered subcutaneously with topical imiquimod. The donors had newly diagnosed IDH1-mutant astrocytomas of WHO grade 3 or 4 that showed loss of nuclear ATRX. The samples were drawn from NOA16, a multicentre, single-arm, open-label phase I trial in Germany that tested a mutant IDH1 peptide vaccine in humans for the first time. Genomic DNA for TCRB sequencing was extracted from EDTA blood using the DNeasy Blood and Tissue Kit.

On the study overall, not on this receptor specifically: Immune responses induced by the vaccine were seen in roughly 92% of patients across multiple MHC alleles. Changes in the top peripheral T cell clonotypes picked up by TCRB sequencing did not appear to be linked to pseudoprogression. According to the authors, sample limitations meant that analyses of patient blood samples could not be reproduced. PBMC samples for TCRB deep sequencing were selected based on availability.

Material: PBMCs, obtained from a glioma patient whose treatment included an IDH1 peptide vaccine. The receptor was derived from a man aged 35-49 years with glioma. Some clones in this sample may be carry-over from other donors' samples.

The CDR3 reads CSVSTGGNQAQHF. The DNA sequence reads TGCAGCGTGAGTACAGGGGGGAATCAGGCCCAGCATTTT. The sequence links TRBV29-1 to TRBJ1-5; 8 junctional bases match TRBD1. The CDR3 goes from the cysteine to the phenylalanine over 13 residues. The only DNA kept is the CDR3, 39 bases in frame from the first base. The germline V gene gives CDR1 as SQVTM and CDR2 as ANQGSEA.